A selection of T cell receptor beta chains follows, all from one sample in a study of CD8 T cells in ankylosing spondylitis. TCRdb recomputed calls from the 5' RACE reads with MiXCR, one row per CDR3 protein. The sample has 750,000 to 850,000 distinct CDR3 sequences; about 10% are singletons. Sequencing was performed on blood, either unsorted or a sorted T cell fraction (not recorded which). The receptors come from a male donor with ankylosing spondylitis. The CDR3 runs from the conserved cysteine through the conserved F or W. Fields, in order: D gene, V gene, clone size, CDR3 length, J gene, CDR3 DNA, CDR3 protein. A D gene is named only where the DNA matches it firmly. Where a row states a size, it is once, few, many or the class of an expanded clone; other rows omit it.

.,TRBV20-1,.,16,TRBJ1-1,TGCAGTGCTATTCTCCCTATGCCCCTCAAGAACACTGAAGCTTTCTTT,CSAILPMPLKNTEAFF
TRBD2,TRBV20-1,many,15,TRBJ2-7,TGCAGTGCCCCCCTCAGGACTAGCGCGACGCAAGAGCAGTACTTC,CSAPLRTSATQEQYF
.,TRBV24-1,few,13,TRBJ1-2,TGTGCCACCAGTGATTTGCAGGGCCTTGGCTACACCTTC,CATSDLQGLGYTF
.,TRBV7-3,.,11,TRBJ2-1,TGTGCCAGCAGCTCTGGCAGCAAGCAGTTCTTC,CASSSGSKQFF
TRBD1,TRBV5-6,many,13,TRBJ2-7,TGTGCCAGCAGATTGACAGGGTCCTACGAGCAGTACTTC,CASRLTGSYEQYF
.,TRBV7-8,.,14,TRBJ1-2,TGTGCCAGCAGCTTAATTTCCCCCGGTGATGGCTACACCTTC,CASSLISPGDGYTF
.,TRBV4-3,many,15,TRBJ2-1,TGCGCCAGCAGCCAAAATCCGGTCTCCTACAATGAGCAGTTCTTC,CASSQNPVSYNEQFF
.,TRBV2,few,14,TRBJ1-1,TGTGCCAGCAACCTCCAGGACCCCATCACTGAAGCTTTCTTT,CASNLQDPITEAFF
TRBD1,TRBV7-2,many,15,TRBJ1-4,TGTGCCAGCAGCAGTCGACAGGGGTCGAATGAAAAACTGTTTTTT,CASSSRQGSNEKLFF
TRBD2,TRBV4-3,many,17,TRBJ2-3,TGCGCCAGCAGCCAAGATCCTAGCGGGGGAGCCACAGATACGCAGTATTTT,CASSQDPSGGATDTQYF
.,TRBV7-9,few,14,TRBJ1-4,TGTGCCAGCAGCCATACGAGTTCAGGGGAAAAACTGTTTTTT,CASSHTSSGEKLFF
.,TRBV13,.,12,TRBJ2-1,TGTGCCAGCAGCTCGTATGTAGATGAGCAGTTCTTC,CASSSYVDEQFF
TRBD1,TRBV10-3,few,13,TRBJ1-2,TGTGCCATCAATATAGACAGGGGTTATGGCTACACCTTC,CAINIDRGYGYTF
.,TRBV5-1,few,12,TRBJ1-2,TGCGCCAGCAGCTTGGAGGACAGTAGCTACACCTTC,CASSLEDSSYTF
TRBD1,TRBV27,many,14,TRBJ1-4,TGTGCCAGCAGGGCGGGACAGGCAAGTGAAAAACTGTTTTTT,CASRAGQASEKLFF
.,TRBV2,.,13,TRBJ2-7,TGTGCCAGCAGCTCCGTCAGCCGGTACGAGCAGTACTTC,CASSSVSRYEQYF
TRBD1,TRBV4-2,many,14,TRBJ2-1,TGTGCCAGCAGCCCACTGACAGGGATGGATGAGCAGTTCTTC,CASSPLTGMDEQFF
.,TRBV20-1,many,11,TRBJ2-5,TGCAGTGCGGGGCGGGGAGAGACCCAGTACTTC,CSAGRGETQYF
.,TRBV7-9,many,15,TRBJ1-3,TGTGCCAGCAGCTTAGACAGGTTCTCTGGAAACACCATATATTTT,CASSLDRFSGNTIYF
.,TRBV6-1,few,15,TRBJ1-1,TGTGCCAGCAGTCCTTGGACAAACATGAACACTGAAGCTTTCTTT,CASSPWTNMNTEAFF
.,TRBV7-2,few,13,TRBJ2-1,TGTGCCAGCAGCCGACTACCCCTGAGGGAGCAGTTCTTC,CASSRLPLREQFF
.,TRBV2,.,14,TRBJ2-3,TGTGCCAGCACGACTAGTAGGGCGACAGATACGCAGTATTTT,CASTTSRATDTQYF
.,TRBV2,.,13,TRBJ1-1,TGTGCCAGCAGTCGGGAGGAGAGCCCTGAAGCTTTCTTT,CASSREESPEAFF
.,TRBV7-2,few,15,TRBJ2-1,TGTGCCAGCAGCCCAACCGGGACTCTCTCCCATGAGCAGTTCTTC,CASSPTGTLSHEQFF
.,TRBV5-1,many,13,TRBJ2-1,TGCGCCAGCAGCTTACCCTCCGGGGATGAGCAGTTCTTC,CASSLPSGDEQFF